A single sample gave rise to the 19 T cell receptor beta chains below, sequenced in a study of T cells in Graves' hyperthyroidism and ophthalmopathy. RNA transcripts gave rise to amplified TCR beta CDR3 regions. First-round RT-PCR with HTBI primers amplified the TCR CDR3 region. Each CDR3 protein is one row after TCRdb ran MiXCR on the multiplex PCR reads. There are roughly 570,000 distinct CDR3 sequences in the sample; 40% to 55% occur only once, and around 7.7% lies in the top ten. Material for sequencing was peripheral blood or thyroid tissue (not recorded which). These receptor sequences come from a woman aged 18-35 years with Graves' hyperthyroidism.

This chain uses TRBV25-1 with TRBJ1-6, with no clear D. The CDR3 contains 14 residues. CDR1 and CDR2 from the germline V gene are MGHDK and SYGVNS. Trimming cost V 8 bases and J 10 bases, with 18 bases left between them. The DNA of the CDR3 is TGTGCCAGCGGGAGGAAGGTGCAGAGCTCACCCCTCCACTTT. It encodes CASGRKVQSSPLHF.

This clonotype was seen repeatedly, ten times or more. The V gene is TRBV7-9, the J gene TRBJ1-2; the match to TRBD1 covers 7 bases. This CDR3 contains 15 residues. The V gene end was trimmed by 5 bases and the J gene end by 2 bases; junction bases not matched to a gene: 8. CDR1 and CDR2 from the germline V gene are SEHNR and FQNEAQ (reference sequence). CDR3 protein: CASSPYEGQNYGYTF. CDR3 sequence (DNA): TGTGCCAGCAGCCCTTATGAGGGACAGAACTATGGCTACACCTTC. The full variable domain, its missing parts supplied by reference TRBV7-9 and TRBJ1-2, is DTGVSQNPRHKITKRGQNVTFRCDPISEHNRLYWYRQTLGQGPEFLTYFQNEAQLEKSRLLSDRFSAERPKGSFSTLEIQRTEQGDSAMYLCASSPYEGQNYGYTFGSGTRLTVV.

This rearrangement joins TRBV5-1 to TRBJ2-7; 7 nucleotides line up with TRBD1. With V trimmed by 0 bases and J by 2 bases, 2 bases remained unmatched. The CDR3 spans 14 residues. Germline lookup yields CDR1 SGHRS and CDR2 YFSETQ. CDR3 DNA: TGCGCCAGCAGCTTGGAGGGGGCCCCCTACGAGCAGTACTTC. Protein: CASSLEGAPYEQYF.

Points on this clonotype: A much more abundant neighbour one base away suggests this may be a read error. This chain connects TRBV12-5 to TRBJ2-5; possibly TRBD1 or TRBD2 for D (5 bases each). This CDR3 is built from 15 residues. Germline V lookup: CDR1 LGHNT, CDR2 FRNRAP. The ends were cut back, 5 bases at V and 7 bases at J, with 20 bases in the middle. CDR3 loop: CASGTGDAISATQYF. CDR3 DNA: TGTGCTAGTGGTACCGGGGACGCGATTTCAGCGACCCAGTACTTC. The entire variable domain, with the rest obtained from reference TRBV12-5 and TRBJ2-5, is as follows: DARVTQTPRHKVTEMGQEVTMRCQPILGHNTVFWYRQTMMQGLELLAYFRNRAPLDDSGMPKDRFSAEMPDATLATLKIQPSEPRDSAVYFCASGTGDAISATQYFGPGTRLLVL.

The chain combines TRBV2 with TRBJ2-7; the match to TRBD2 covers 7 bases. The J call may be faulty, since TRBJ2-1 better matches the DNA end. CDR3 length equals 14 residues. CDR1 SNHLY and CDR2 FYNNEI come from the germline V gene. The CDR3 sequence: CASKGGREYNEQFF. The DNA for the CDR3 is TGTGCCAGCAAGGGCGGGAGAGAGTACAATGAGCAGTTCTTC.

The chain links TRBV29-1 to TRBJ2-5; D is undetermined. The V end was cut by 4 bases, the J end by 5 bases, with 20 bases between. Looked up from germline, CDR1 is SQVTM and CDR2 is ANQGSEA. CDR3 length equals 15 residues. The CDR3 sequence is CSVASRNGPRETQYF. For the CDR3, the DNA is TGCAGCGTTGCCAGCAGAAATGGACCGCGGGAGACCCAGTACTTC.

The V call is TRBV6-1, the J call TRBJ2-3; 8 bases align to TRBD1. V was clipped by 6 bases and J by 0 bases; unmatched bases: 5. Germline V gene lookup returns CDR1 MNHNS and CDR2 SASEGT. CDR3 length: 15 amino acids. The CDR3 DNA is TGTGCCAGCAGCCGACAGGGGTCTAGCACAGATACGCAGTATTTT. Translated, it gives CASSRQGSSTDTQYF.

DNA for the CDR3: TGTGCCTGGAGAAGTAGAGGGGGCAACTATGGCTACACCTTC. It is translated as CAWRSRGGNYGYTF. The chain combines TRBV30 with TRBJ1-2; 7 bases agree with TRBD1. Trimming at V came to 3 bases and at J to 2 bases, leaving 6 bases not matched to a gene. The CDR3 has 14 residues. Germline V gives CDR1 GTSNPN, CDR2 SVGIG (reference sequence).

In regard to this clonotype: This could be a read error, since a much larger clone is one nucleotide away. The chain recombines TRBV29-1 with TRBJ1-2; D possibly corresponds to TRBD1 (6 bases). Per germline, CDR1 SQVTM and CDR2 ANQGSEA. The CDR3 spans 15 residues. Here the CDR3 DNA reads TGCAGCGTTGAAGATCGAGGGGGAAGAATCTATGACTACACCTTC. Protein sequence: CSVEDRGGRIYDYTF.

This clonotype was recorded a few times. This chain joins TRBV29-1 and TRBJ2-7, with TRBD1 identical over 12 bases. The CDR3 runs to 13 residues. V dropped 6 bases and J dropped 6; count of bases not matched to a gene: 6. Germline CDR1 SQVTM, CDR2 ANQGSEA. The CDR3 region has the DNA TGCAGCGTGGGGGGGACAGGGGGCAGCGAGCAGTACTTC. Translated: CSVGGTGGSEQYF.

This clonotype showed up just once. This sequence joins TRBV7-2 and TRBJ1-1; tentatively, D is TRBD1 (5 bases). The germline V gene has CDR1 SGHTA and CDR2 FQGNSA. The CDR3 consists of 15 residues. V lost 1 base and J lost 12, with 21 bases in between. CDR3: CASSLDPTGTPLTFF. The CDR3 DNA reads TGTGCCAGCAGCTTAGACCCCACCGGGACTCCTTTAACTTTCTTT.

The rearrangement links TRBV7-2 to TRBJ2-5; D possibly corresponds to TRBD1 (6 bases). The length of the CDR3 is 19 residues. Germline V CDR1 and CDR2: SGHTA, FQGNSA. Trimming took 5 bases from V and 6 from J, leaving 31 bases between them. As DNA, the CDR3 is TGTGCCAGCAGCACTCAATCTGGACCAACAGGGCGTGCCGGGAAGACCCAGTACTTC. Its protein product is CASSTQSGPTGRAGKTQYF.

The table lists this clonotype with many counts. This chain links TRBV5-8 with TRBJ1-4; D is uncertain. Trimming removed 5 bases at V and 3 bases at J, with 11 bases between. This CDR3 region has 14 residues. Germline lookup yields CDR1 SGHTS and CDR2 YDEGEE. The CDR3 loop reads CASRQSLANEKLFF. For the CDR3, the DNA is TGTGCCAGCAGACAGAGCCTCGCTAATGAAAAACTGTTTTTT.

This clonotype was detected many times. The rearrangement links TRBV12-3 or TRBV12-4 to TRBJ1-1, with D perhaps matching TRBD1 (6 bases). V lost 3 bases and J lost 2, with 13 bases in between. CDR3 length: 15 residues. Here the CDR3 reads CASSFNYGTNTEAFF. In DNA form, the CDR3 reads TGTGCCAGCAGTTTTAATTACGGGACAAACACTGAAGCTTTCTTT.

As for this clonotype: Just one base apart from a much larger clone, this may be a read error. This chain uses TRBV29-1 with TRBJ2-3; 7 bases map to TRBD1. CDR1 is SQVTM and CDR2 is ANQGSEA in the germline V gene. There are 14 residues in the CDR3. This CDR3 reads CSVVAGVGTDAQYF. CDR3 in DNA: TGCAGCGTTGTAGCAGGGGTTGGGACAGATGCGCAGTATTTT.

This clonotype was recorded at least ten times. The genes are TRBV2 and TRBJ2-7; unclear D gene. CDR1 is SNHLY, CDR2 FYNNEI, per germline. Deletions cut 7 bases from V and 3 bases from J, with 13 bases between. This CDR3 has 13 amino acids. The CDR3 is CASKTLLVYEQYF. As DNA, the CDR3 is TGTGCCAGCAAGACCCTTCTCGTCTACGAGCAGTACTTC.

This clonotype was counted at least ten times. This rearrangement joins TRBV2 to TRBJ2-3; D is possibly TRBD2 (5 bases). The germline V and J ends were trimmed by 7 bases and 3 bases, with 17 bases remaining between them. This CDR3 is 15 amino acids long. Germline CDR1 is SNHLY and CDR2 is FYNNEI. The CDR3 sequence: CASTVHPTGTDTQYF. CDR3 nucleotide sequence: TGTGCCAGCACAGTCCATCCGACGGGGACAGATACGCAGTATTTT.

The chain is built from TRBV20-1 and TRBJ1-5; D gene ambiguous. Germline CDR1 DFQATT, CDR2 SNEGSKA (reference sequence). Between the trimmed V and J ends, which lost 3 bases and 7 bases, there was a span of 19 bases. CDR3 length equals 15 residues. CDR3 sequence reads: CSASAPEADNQPQHF. In nucleotides, the CDR3 is TGCAGTGCTAGTGCCCCGGAGGCCGATAACCAGCCCCAGCATTTT.

This sequence joins TRBV2 and TRBJ2-1; D remains ambiguous. V dropped 8 bases and J dropped 0 bases, with 8 bases sitting between them. The CDR3 runs to 13 residues. The germline CDR1 and CDR2 sequences are SNHLY and FYNNEI. CDR3 region: CASAPSSYNEQFF. The CDR3 region has the DNA TGTGCCAGCGCACCGAGCTCCTACAATGAGCAGTTCTTC.